The rows below give T cell receptor beta chains drawn from one sample of a study of T cells after yellow fever vaccination. TCRdb used MiXCR to reprocess the 5' RACE reads, holding one entry per CDR3 protein. This table has 200,000 to 250,000 distinct CDR3 sequences, 3% to 3.5% appearing once. The sequences come from CD4+ T cells sorted from PBMCs, collected 10 days after the yellow fever booster vaccination. These receptors originate from a man aged 18-30 years who received the YFV17D yellow fever vaccine. CDR3s include the opening cysteine and the closing phenylalanine or tryptophan. A D gene is named only where the DNA matches it firmly. The size entry is marked missing in some rows and otherwise reads once, few, many or a size class.

CDR3 length: 14; V gene: TRBV28; J gene: TRBJ1-2; D gene: TRBD1; clone size: few; CDR3 protein: CASTHGTGEYGYTF; CDR3 DNA: TGTGCCAGCACCCATGGGACAGGGGAATATGGCTACACCTTC
CDR3 length: 14; V gene: TRBV4-3; J gene: TRBJ1-5; D gene: .; clone size: many; CDR3 protein: CASSQDRLYQPQHF; CDR3 DNA: TGCGCCAGCAGCCAAGACAGGCTCTATCAGCCCCAGCATTTT
CDR3 length: 16; V gene: TRBV5-6; J gene: TRBJ2-3; D gene: .; clone size: .; CDR3 protein: CASSLNPSPNTDTQYF; CDR3 DNA: TGTGCCAGCAGCTTGAATCCGAGTCCCAACACAGATACGCAGTATTTT
CDR3 length: 16; V gene: TRBV6-5; J gene: TRBJ2-7; D gene: .; clone size: many; CDR3 protein: CASSYRGLGSGYEQYF; CDR3 DNA: TGTGCCAGCAGTTACCGAGGTTTGGGGAGCGGGTACGAGCAGTACTTC
CDR3 length: 14; V gene: TRBV27; J gene: TRBJ1-2; D gene: TRBD1; clone size: many; CDR3 protein: CASRASQGARGYTF; CDR3 DNA: TGTGCCAGCAGGGCCTCACAGGGGGCTCGGGGCTACACCTTC
CDR3 length: 12; V gene: TRBV12-3/TRBV12-4; J gene: TRBJ1-1; D gene: .; clone size: few; CDR3 protein: CASSNPGPGAFF; CDR3 DNA: TGTGCCAGCAGCAACCCTGGTCCGGGGGCTTTCTTT
CDR3 length: 13; V gene: TRBV11-2; J gene: TRBJ2-5; D gene: TRBD2; clone size: .; CDR3 protein: CASSLAGGQTQYF; CDR3 DNA: TGTGCCAGCAGCTTGGCGGGAGGACAGACCCAGTACTTC
CDR3 length: 15; V gene: TRBV7-2; J gene: TRBJ2-7; D gene: .; clone size: many; CDR3 protein: CASSLISRPDYEQYF; CDR3 DNA: TGTGCCAGCAGCTTAATTTCCAGACCCGACTACGAGCAGTACTTC
CDR3 length: 13; V gene: TRBV15; J gene: TRBJ2-1; D gene: TRBD2; clone size: many; CDR3 protein: CATSRDREGEQFF; CDR3 DNA: TGTGCCACCAGCAGAGATCGGGAGGGCGAGCAGTTCTTC
CDR3 length: 15; V gene: TRBV5-1; J gene: TRBJ1-4; D gene: .; clone size: few; CDR3 protein: CASSRRQVANEKLFF; CDR3 DNA: TGCGCCAGCAGCCGGCGACAGGTGGCTAATGAAAAACTGTTTTTT
CDR3 length: 14; V gene: TRBV3-1; J gene: TRBJ1-1; D gene: TRBD1; clone size: few; CDR3 protein: CASSQRDSHTEAFF; CDR3 DNA: TGTGCCAGCAGCCAAAGGGACAGCCACACTGAAGCTTTCTTT
CDR3 length: 12; V gene: TRBV9; J gene: TRBJ2-1; D gene: .; clone size: many; CDR3 protein: CASSAGNNEQFF; CDR3 DNA: TGTGCCAGCAGCGCGGGGAACAATGAGCAGTTCTTC
CDR3 length: 15; V gene: TRBV7-2; J gene: TRBJ2-2; D gene: .; clone size: many; CDR3 protein: CASSSGPGTAGELFF; CDR3 DNA: TGTGCCAGCAGCTCGGGGCCAGGGACGGCCGGGGAGCTGTTTTTT
CDR3 length: 15; V gene: TRBV12-3/TRBV12-4; J gene: TRBJ2-1; D gene: .; clone size: many; CDR3 protein: CASSLVGYSYNEQFF; CDR3 DNA: TGTGCCAGCAGTTTGGTAGGTTACTCCTACAATGAGCAGTTCTTC
CDR3 length: 13; V gene: TRBV6-1; J gene: TRBJ2-3; D gene: .; clone size: many; CDR3 protein: CASRPSGTDTQYF; CDR3 DNA: TGTGCCAGCAGGCCCTCGGGCACAGATACGCAGTATTTT
CDR3 length: 14; V gene: TRBV3-1; J gene: TRBJ2-3; D gene: .; clone size: many; CDR3 protein: CASRQGLRGDTQYF; CDR3 DNA: TGTGCCAGCAGGCAGGGGCTCCGGGGGGATACGCAGTATTTT
CDR3 length: 16; V gene: TRBV28; J gene: TRBJ2-3; D gene: .; clone size: many; CDR3 protein: CASSFIEGAPTDTQYF; CDR3 DNA: TGTGCCAGCAGTTTTATTGAGGGTGCCCCCACAGATACGCAGTATTTT
CDR3 length: 17; V gene: TRBV16; J gene: TRBJ2-3; D gene: TRBD2; clone size: few; CDR3 protein: CASSQPSSGGATDTQYF; CDR3 DNA: TGTGCCAGCAGCCAACCTTCTAGCGGGGGTGCCACAGATACGCAGTATTTT
CDR3 length: 14; V gene: TRBV20-1; J gene: TRBJ2-5; D gene: .; clone size: few; CDR3 protein: CSARDPRGPETQYF; CDR3 DNA: TGCAGTGCTAGAGATCCCCGGGGGCCCGAGACCCAGTACTTC
CDR3 length: 15; V gene: TRBV2; J gene: TRBJ1-3; D gene: .; clone size: few; CDR3 protein: CASSDQGSSGNTIYF; CDR3 DNA: TGTGCCAGCAGTGATCAGGGTTCCTCTGGAAACACCATATATTTT
CDR3 length: 15; V gene: TRBV7-2; J gene: TRBJ2-5; D gene: TRBD2; clone size: many; CDR3 protein: CASLSQRGGQETQYF; CDR3 DNA: TGTGCCAGCTTGAGTCAGCGGGGGGGGCAAGAGACCCAGTACTTC
CDR3 length: 13; V gene: TRBV10-3; J gene: TRBJ2-1; D gene: .; clone size: .; CDR3 protein: CAIRGTQGNEQFF; CDR3 DNA: TGTGCCATCAGGGGGACTCAGGGGAATGAGCAGTTCTTC
CDR3 length: 17; V gene: TRBV6-4; J gene: TRBJ1-5; D gene: .; clone size: .; CDR3 protein: CASNASSGIHSNQPQHF; CDR3 DNA: TGTGCCAGCAACGCCTCCTCAGGGATTCATAGCAATCAGCCCCAGCATTTT
CDR3 length: 16; V gene: TRBV9; J gene: TRBJ2-3; D gene: TRBD1; clone size: few; CDR3 protein: CASSPRTGRSTDTQYF; CDR3 DNA: TGTGCCAGCAGCCCGAGGACAGGCAGAAGCACAGATACGCAGTATTTT
CDR3 length: 15; V gene: TRBV27; J gene: TRBJ2-2; D gene: TRBD1; clone size: many; CDR3 protein: CASSLRTGTTGELFF; CDR3 DNA: TGTGCCAGCAGTTTACGGACAGGGACCACCGGGGAGCTGTTTTTT
CDR3 length: 15; V gene: TRBV2; J gene: TRBJ2-2; D gene: TRBD1; clone size: many; CDR3 protein: CASSKVGQAPGELFF; CDR3 DNA: TGTGCCAGCAGCAAAGTGGGACAGGCCCCCGGGGAGCTGTTTTTT
CDR3 length: 15; V gene: TRBV3-1; J gene: TRBJ1-1; D gene: .; clone size: few; CDR3 protein: CASSRPGTGNTEAFF; CDR3 DNA: TGTGCCAGCAGCCGACCCGGGACGGGGAACACTGAAGCTTTCTTT
CDR3 length: 15; V gene: TRBV18; J gene: TRBJ1-6; D gene: .; clone size: few; CDR3 protein: CASSLTTGVDSPLHF; CDR3 DNA: TGTGCCAGCTCACTTACAACTGGGGTGGATTCACCCCTCCACTTT
CDR3 length: 16; V gene: TRBV5-1; J gene: TRBJ2-1; D gene: .; clone size: .; CDR3 protein: CASSLDRQGGGNEQFF; CDR3 DNA: TGCGCCAGCAGCTTGGATAGACAGGGAGGGGGGAATGAGCAGTTCTTC
CDR3 length: 14; V gene: TRBV27; J gene: TRBJ1-5; D gene: .; clone size: many; CDR3 protein: CASSPRELRQPQHF; CDR3 DNA: TGTGCCAGCAGTCCCAGAGAACTTAGACAGCCCCAGCATTTT
CDR3 length: 12; V gene: TRBV20-1; J gene: TRBJ2-5; D gene: TRBD2; clone size: many; CDR3 protein: CSVPGGTETQYF; CDR3 DNA: TGCAGTGTTCCGGGGGGGACGGAGACCCAGTACTTC
CDR3 length: 15; V gene: TRBV4-2; J gene: TRBJ2-7; D gene: TRBD2; clone size: many; CDR3 protein: CASSQDPAGAPGDLF; CDR3 DNA: TGTGCCAGCAGCCAAGACCCAGCGGGGGCCCCCGGGGATCTCTTC